The 7 T cell receptor beta chains given below trace back to one sample, sequenced in a study of cytomegalovirus exposure and HLA in healthy donors. This PCR relied on a set of 60 Vbeta primers and 13 Jbeta primers. The protocol was immunoSEQ multiplex PCR, while the TCRdb copy is restricted to in-frame clones and leaves out a portion. The sample lists about 120,000 clones; 15% to 19% were seen once. The sample was PBMCs. All receptors derive from a woman aged 18-35 years in good health and CMV-seronegative.

This clone was recorded a few times. J is TRBJ2-7 and V is TRBV5-4; 9 bases map to TRBD1. CDR3 size: 14 residues. Germline CDR1 is SGHNT and CDR2 is YYREEE (reference sequence). With 6 bases clipped from V and 1 base from J, the junction kept 5 bases outside the gene matches. The DNA for the CDR3 is TGTGCCAGCACCACCGGGACAGGGTCCTACGAGCAGTACTTC. This gives the protein CASTTGTGSYEQYF.

This clone was observed a handful of times. The chain couples TRBV27 to TRBJ1-5; no definite D call. Germline V gene data show CDR1 as MNHEY and CDR2 as SMNVEV (reference sequence). V was pared by 3 bases and J by 0 bases, with 12 bases between. CDR3 length: 16 residues. Written as DNA, the CDR3 is TGTGCCAGCAGTTTCCTGCCCCTCTATAGCAATCAGCCCCAGCATTTT. Encoded protein: CASSFLPLYSNQPQHF.

This sequence joins TRBV19 and TRBJ1-2; TRBD1 aligns across 8 bases. J lost 3 bases, V lost 5 bases, and 8 bases had no gene match. The V gene's germline CDR1 is LNHDA and CDR2 SQIVND (reference sequence). The CDR3 has 15 residues. The CDR3 reads CASSPRTGWDYGYTF. CDR3 coding DNA: TGTGCCAGTAGTCCTCGGACAGGGTGGGACTATGGCTACACCTTC.

V usage is TRBV6-1 and J usage is TRBJ1-1, with 7 bases lining up with TRBD1. The germline V gene encodes CDR1 MNHNS and CDR2 SASEGT. CDR3 length: 14 amino acids. V was pared by 2 bases and J by 5 bases, with 5 bases of the junction left unmatched. CDR3 residues: CASSEPTGDTEAFF. The CDR3 DNA follows: TGTGCCAGCAGTGAACCCACAGGGGATACTGAAGCTTTCTTT.

This sequence joins TRBV11-2 and TRBJ2-3, with D perhaps TRBD1 (7 bases). Trimming took off 6 bases at V and 2 bases at J, with 18 bases between the two ends. This CDR3 has 16 residues. Germline CDR1 reads SGHAT; CDR2 reads FQNNGV. The CDR3 protein is CASSAQGGGITDTQYF. The CDR3 nucleotides read TGTGCCAGCAGTGCGCAGGGGGGAGGTATCACAGATACGCAGTATTTT. Drawing the rest from reference TRBV11-2 and TRBJ2-3, the complete variable domain is EAGVAQSPRYKIIEKRQSVAFWCNPISGHATLYWYQQILGQGPKLLIQFQNNGVVDDSQLPKDRFSAERLKGVDSTLKIQPAKLEDSAVYLCASSAQGGGITDTQYFGPGTRLTVL.

This clone has a handful of counts. This chain connects TRBV9 to TRBJ2-1, with D maybe TRBD2 (6 bases). V lost 0 bases to trimming and J lost 4 bases, with 8 bases between them. The CDR3 runs 14 residues. The germline gives CDR1 SGDLS, CDR2 YYNGEE. The CDR3 DNA sequence: TGTGCCAGCAGCGTAGTGGGGGGATACAATGAGCAGTTCTTC. Translation: CASSVVGGYNEQFF.

This chain joins TRBV11-2 and TRBJ2-2; perhaps TRBD1 as D (5 bases). This CDR3 has 13 residues. The germline V and J ends were trimmed by 6 bases and 4 bases, with 9 bases remaining between them. Per the germline V gene, CDR1 is SGHAT and CDR2 is FQNNGV. CDR3 amino acids: CASSLRGTGELFF. Written as DNA, the CDR3 is TGTGCCAGCAGTCTAAGGGGCACCGGGGAGCTGTTTTTT.